Below, 23 T cell receptor beta chains from the same sample are listed, as sequenced in a study of blood T cells in healthy people across ages. A sample-barcoded 5' primer and a J-beta primer mix were used in a second PCR of about 6 to 12 cycles. TCRdb re-derived calls from the 5' RACE reads in MiXCR, one entry per CDR3 protein. The sample includes 2 million or so distinct CDR3 sequences, just under 50% of them seen just once. The sequenced sample was blood. These receptors were taken from a woman aged 40-49 years in good health.

The CDR3 nucleotides are TGTGCCAGCAGTTTCAACAAGGACTCCTACGAGCAGTACTTC. Protein: CASSFNKDSYEQYF. The V and J genes are TRBV6-6 and TRBJ2-7; D uncertain. The V gene lost 4 bases and the J gene lost 0 bases, with 10 bases spanning the gap. This CDR3 has 14 residues. Per germline, CDR1 MNHNY and CDR2 SVGAGI (reference sequence).

This rearrangement joins TRBV4-3 to TRBJ2-1, with TRBD1 matching 9 bases. CDR3 length: 16 residues. Trimming removed 0 bases from V and 5 bases from J; junction bases left unmatched: 5. From germline, CDR1 is LGHNA and CDR2 YSLEER. CDR3 in amino acids: CASSQDRGTGNNEQFF. In DNA, the CDR3 is TGCGCCAGCAGCCAAGATCGGGGGACAGGGAACAATGAGCAGTTCTTC.

The rearrangement uses TRBV28 and TRBJ2-1; 12 bases are a match to TRBD1. Trimming cost V 8 bases and J 8 bases; bases outside gene matches: 10. The CDR3 consists of 15 residues. Per the germline V gene, CDR1 is MDHEN and CDR2 is SYDVKM. This CDR3 reads CASRQPGQGAYEQFF. CDR3 coding DNA: TGTGCCAGCCGCCAACCGGGACAGGGGGCATATGAGCAGTTCTTC. Complete variable domain (other parts from reference TRBV28 and TRBJ2-1): DVKVTQSSRYLVKRTGEKVFLECVQDMDHENMFWYRQDPGLGLRLIYFSYDVKMKEKGDIPEGYSVSREKKERFSLILESASTNQTSMYLCASRQPGQGAYEQFFGPGTRLTVL.

The rearrangement uses TRBV7-2 and TRBJ2-5, with D perhaps TRBD1 or TRBD2 (5 bases each). This CDR3 region has 15 residues. V gave up 5 bases and J gave up 5 bases, with 18 bases separating them. Germline V lookup: CDR1 SGHTA, CDR2 FQGNSA. DNA of the CDR3: TGTGCCAGCAGCAGCATGGGACGGCGGTACGAGACCCAGTACTTC. It is translated as CASSSMGRRYETQYF.

V gene TRBV9 combines with J gene TRBJ2-1; 7 positions agree with TRBD2. The J call may be mistaken, given a closer DNA end match to TRBJ2-7. This CDR3 comprises 17 residues. Germline values: CDR1 SGDLS, CDR2 YYNGEE. The DNA of the CDR3 is TGTGCCAGCAGCTCCAGAGAGACTAGCAGAAAATACAATGAGCAGTACTTC. Residues: CASSSRETSRKYNEQYF.

The CDR3 DNA reads as TGTGGCACAAGGGGGTCCTCCTACGAGCAGTACTTC. Its translation is CGTRGSSYEQYF. V is TRBV6-1 and J is TRBJ2-7, with D tentatively TRBD1 (6 bases). The CDR3 consists of 12 residues. Germline V gene lookup returns CDR1 MNHNS and CDR2 SASEGT.

The rearrangement links TRBV7-9 to TRBJ1-4; D is unresolved. V was trimmed by 10 bases and J by 3 bases, leaving 12 bases between them. CDR3 length: 13 residues. Germline-derived CDR1 and CDR2 are SEHNR and FQNEAQ (reference sequence). CDR3 in amino acids: CAIPKGANEKLFF. In DNA, the CDR3 is TGTGCCATCCCGAAGGGAGCTAATGAAAAACTGTTTTTT.

The V and J genes are TRBV2 and TRBJ1-5, with D possibly being TRBD1 (5 bases). V lost 4 bases to trimming and J lost 2 bases, with 12 bases between them. CDR3 size: 15 residues. Germline lookup yields CDR1 SNHLY and CDR2 FYNNEI. CDR3 protein: CASSGGGNGNQPQHF. CDR3 coding DNA: TGTGCCAGCAGTGGCGGGGGTAATGGCAATCAGCCCCAGCATTTT.

The CDR3 loop is CASSSGGDLSYEQYF. The DNA for the CDR3 is TGTGCCAGCAGTTCCGGAGGGGATCTCTCCTACGAGCAGTACTTC. This chain uses TRBV28 with TRBJ2-7, with D possibly being TRBD2 (6 bases). CDR3 length equals 15 residues. In germline, CDR1 is MDHEN, CDR2 SYDVKM. V was trimmed by 4 bases and J by 0 bases, leaving 13 bases between them.

CDR3 sequence reads: CASLGQGLTGELFF. CDR3 DNA: TGTGCCAGCCTAGGGCAGGGCCTCACCGGGGAGCTGTTTTTT. This chain links TRBV2 with TRBJ2-2, with D possibly TRBD1 on 5 matching bases. This CDR3 comprises 14 residues. V was trimmed by 8 bases and J by 4 bases, leaving 14 bases between them. CDR1 SNHLY and CDR2 FYNNEI come from the germline V gene. Full variable domain (outside the CDR3, taken from reference TRBV2 and TRBJ2-2): EPEVTQTPSHQVTQMGQEVILRCVPISNHLYFYWYRQILGQKVEFLVSFYNNEISEKSEIFDDQFSVERPDGSNFTLKIRSTKLEDSAMYFCASLGQGLTGELFFGEGSRLTVL.

The rearrangement uses TRBV7-2 and TRBJ1-6; maybe TRBD1 (6 bases). CDR3 size: 16 residues. Between the trimmed V and J ends, which lost 5 bases and 6 bases, there was a span of 17 bases. Looked up from germline, CDR1 is SGHTA and CDR2 is FQGNSA. CDR3 nucleotide sequence: TGTGCCAGCAGCACATGGGGGGCCGAGATTAATTCACCCCTCCACTTT. This sequence encodes CASSTWGAEINSPLHF.

V usage is TRBV4-1 and J usage is TRBJ1-4; 8 nucleotides line up with TRBD1. V was clipped by 3 bases and J by 3 bases; unmatched bases: 3. The CDR3 loop spans 15 amino acids. Germline lookup yields CDR1 MGHRA and CDR2 YSYEKL. In nucleotides, the CDR3 is TGCGCCAGCAGCCACTTACAGGGGGCTAATGAAAAACTGTTTTTT. Its translation: CASSHLQGANEKLFF.

The genes are TRBV7-8 and TRBJ1-2; 7 positions agree with TRBD1. V lost 4 bases, J lost 13 bases, and 15 bases stayed unmatched. In germline, CDR1 is SGHVS, CDR2 FQNEAQ. The CDR3 totals 14 residues. CDR3 protein: CASSSANPGQASTF. The DNA of the CDR3 is TGTGCCAGCAGCTCAGCAAACCCTGGACAGGCATCCACCTTC.

The rearrangement uses TRBV4-3 and TRBJ1-4; 9 bases agree with TRBD1. The CDR3 is made up of 18 amino acids. CDR1 LGHNA and CDR2 YSLEER come from the germline V gene. V lost 0 bases to trimming and J lost 0 bases; unmatched junction nucleotides: 5. The CDR3 coding sequence is TGCGCCAGCAGCCAAGAGACGACAGGGGGTGCAACTAATGAAAAACTGTTTTTT. Protein product: CASSQETTGGATNEKLFF.

The chain employs TRBV29-1 and TRBJ2-1; 15 positions match TRBD2. The CDR3 contains 15 residues. The V gene's germline CDR1 is SQVTM and CDR2 ANQGSEA. V shed 4 bases, J shed 15 bases, and the junction held 13 bases outside the gene matches. CDR3 loop: CSVGPVGLAGGRRFF. The DNA for the CDR3 is TGCAGCGTTGGGCCTGTAGGACTAGCGGGGGGGAGACGGTTCTTC.

The rearrangement links TRBV6-1 to TRBJ1-5; D gene ambiguous. Trimming shortened V by 2 bases and J by 4 bases, and 12 bases separated the two germline ends. The CDR3 is made up of 15 amino acids. Per germline, CDR1 MNHNS and CDR2 SASEGT. Here the CDR3 reads CASSELVRPNQPQHF. The CDR3 DNA reads TGTGCCAGCAGTGAACTTGTCAGGCCGAATCAGCCCCAGCATTTT.

This chain uses TRBV4-3 with TRBJ2-7, with D unclear. This CDR3 comprises 14 residues. The germline V and J ends were trimmed by 5 bases and 3 bases, with 14 bases remaining between them. The germline gives CDR1 LGHNA, CDR2 YSLEER. CDR3 amino acids: CASSARQEDYEQYF. The CDR3 DNA sequence: TGCGCCAGCAGCGCCCGCCAAGAAGACTACGAGCAGTACTTC.

The genes are TRBV28 and TRBJ2-4; TRBD1 matches at 12 bases. The V gene end was trimmed by 3 bases and the J gene end by 1 base; junction bases not matched to a gene: 7. CDR3 length equals 18 residues. The germline gives CDR1 MDHEN, CDR2 SYDVKM. The CDR3 DNA reads as TGTGCCAGCAGTTTGGCGGGACAGGGGGCGCTCGCCAAAAACATTCAGTACTTC. Encoded protein: CASSLAGQGALAKNIQYF.

J is TRBJ1-5 and V is TRBV20-1; 8 bases map to TRBD1. The CDR3 is 14 amino acids. The ends lost 6 bases at V and 3 bases at J; junction bases unmatched: 7. Germline CDR1 is DFQATT and CDR2 is SNEGSKA (reference sequence). The CDR3 DNA sequence: TGCAGTGCCACCCAGGGGGCCCACAATCAGCCCCAGCATTTT. Translated, it gives CSATQGAHNQPQHF.

The chain employs TRBV20-1 and TRBJ1-1; TRBD1 might be the D (5 bases). The V and J ends lost 6 bases and 3 bases respectively, with 17 bases between them. The CDR3 sequence is 14 residues long. Looked up from germline, CDR1 is DFQATT and CDR2 is SNEGSKA (reference sequence). The CDR3 here is CSATITGGDTEAFF. CDR3 coding DNA: TGCAGTGCAACCATTACAGGTGGTGACACTGAAGCTTTCTTT.

The J gene is TRBJ1-2, the V gene TRBV4-2; D uncertain. Trimming took 0 bases from V and 8 from J, leaving 13 bases between them. The CDR3 has 14 residues. CDR1 is LGHNA, CDR2 YNFKEQ, per germline. This chain's CDR3 is CASSQDRADGGYTF. The CDR3 region has the DNA TGTGCCAGCAGCCAAGATCGCGCCGATGGGGGCTACACCTTC.

The rearrangement uses TRBV2 and TRBJ2-1; TRBD1 agrees at 8 bases. Germline V gene lookup returns CDR1 SNHLY and CDR2 FYNNEI. This CDR3 region has 17 residues. V shed 2 bases, J shed 6 bases, and the junction held 12 bases outside the gene matches. This chain's CDR3 is CASSERAGGREGNEQFF. The CDR3, as DNA: TGTGCCAGCAGTGAAAGGGCAGGGGGCCGAGAAGGCAATGAGCAGTTCTTC.

This chain joins TRBV10-3 and TRBJ1-4; possible D gene TRBD1, 6 bases. V lost 6 bases and J 1 base, leaving 6 bases between the germline ends. The germline V gene encodes CDR1 ENHRY and CDR2 SYGVKD. The CDR3 contains 13 residues. The CDR3 DNA reads as TGTGCCATCAGACAGGGAACTAATGAAAAACTGTTTTTT. Translating gives CAIRQGTNEKLFF.